One and the same sample provided the 18 T cell receptor beta chains below, sequenced in a study of T cell responses to AZD1222 COVID-19 vaccine. Measured with immunoSEQ multiplex PCR; TCRdb has only the in-frame clones, and not every one. The data show under 85,000 clones, with 88% seen just once and about 5% held by the top ten. Sequencing was performed on peripheral blood, taken on day 0 of MenACWY control vaccination. The source of these receptors is an adult in good health.

This clone turned up a few times. The V gene is TRBV7-9, the J gene TRBJ2-1; 7 bases agree with TRBD1. Unmatched junction bases numbered 7, after V lost 1 base and J lost 7 bases. Germline lookup yields CDR1 SEHNR and CDR2 FQNEAQ (reference sequence). CDR3 length: 15 amino acids. In nucleotides, the CDR3 is TGTGCCAGCAGCTTAGGACAGGGTGGGGTGAATGAGCAGTTCTTC. This gives the protein CASSLGQGGVNEQFF. The full variable domain, its missing parts supplied by reference TRBV7-9 and TRBJ2-1, is DTGVSQNPRHKITKRGQNVTFRCDPISEHNRLYWYRQTLGQGPEFLTYFQNEAQLEKSRLLSDRFSAERPKGSFSTLEIQRTEQGDSAMYLCASSLGQGGVNEQFFGPGTRLTVL.

This chain connects TRBV5-1 to TRBJ2-7; D ambiguous. V lost 3 bases to trimming and J lost 0 bases, with 10 bases between them. This CDR3 contains 14 residues. Germline assignment: CDR1 SGHRS and CDR2 YFSETQ. The CDR3 here is CASSSDTYSYEQYF. CDR3 nucleotide sequence: TGCGCCAGCAGCTCCGACACTTACTCCTACGAGCAGTACTTC.

J is TRBJ1-6 and V is TRBV7-3, with 7 bases matching TRBD1. In germline, CDR1 is SGHTA, CDR2 FQGTGA. The CDR3 loop spans 17 amino acids. V was pared by 0 bases and J by 6 bases, with 8 bases of the junction left unmatched. CDR3 region: CASSLTPRGQFNSPLHF. In DNA form, the CDR3 reads TGTGCCAGCAGCTTAACTCCCAGGGGACAGTTTAATTCACCCCTCCACTTT.

The chain joins TRBV6-2 or TRBV6-3 to TRBJ2-1; D is uncertain. The CDR3 contains 15 residues. Per germline, CDR1 MNHEY and CDR2 SVGEGT. Trimming removed 0 bases from V and 10 bases from J, with 16 bases in between. The CDR3 reads CASSYSHPSGGEQFF. CDR3 nucleotide sequence: TGTGCCAGCAGTTACTCGCACCCGTCGGGTGGGGAGCAGTTCTTC.

This chain connects TRBV13 to TRBJ1-1; 7 positions match TRBD1. Trimming at V came to 2 bases and at J to 9 bases, leaving 9 bases not matched to a gene. Germline V gene sequence: CDR1 PRHDT, CDR2 FYEKMQ (reference sequence). The CDR3 length is 14 residues. CDR3 in amino acids: CASSLPTRDSKAFF. The CDR3 DNA is TGTGCCAGCAGCTTACCCACCCGGGACAGTAAAGCTTTCTTT.

This chain links TRBV6-2 or TRBV6-3 with TRBJ2-5, with 9 bases lining up with TRBD2. The CDR3 runs to 15 residues. CDR1 and CDR2 from the germline V gene are MNHEY and SVGEGT. The junction had 7 bases not matched to a gene; V was cut back by 6 bases and J by 2 bases. CDR3 residues: CASSWLAGRQETQYF. As DNA, the CDR3 is TGTGCCAGCAGCTGGCTAGCGGGGAGACAAGAGACCCAGTACTTC.

A single count supports this clone. The chain combines TRBV29-1 with TRBJ1-1, with D uncertain. The germline V gene has CDR1 SQVTM and CDR2 ANQGSEA. CDR3 size: 13 residues. V lost 6 bases, J lost 5 bases, and 16 bases lay in between. The CDR3 nucleotides read TGCAGCGTCTATGCCCCCCCTGGGACTGAAGCTTTCTTT. It codes for CSVYAPPGTEAFF.

The genes are TRBV10-2 and TRBJ1-1; 7 positions agree with TRBD1. The CDR3 is made up of 15 amino acids. Germline V gene lookup returns CDR1 WSHSY and CDR2 SAAADI. Losses at the gene ends were 7 bases for V and 0 bases for J; bases not matched to a gene: 8. Here the CDR3 reads CASMRDRNMNTEAFF. The DNA of the CDR3 is TGCGCCAGCATGAGGGACAGAAACATGAACACTGAAGCTTTCTTT.

The V call is TRBV4-1, the J call TRBJ1-5, with unresolved D. Germline V lookup: CDR1 MGHRA, CDR2 YSYEKL. Trimming stripped 4 bases from V and 0 bases from J, with 7 bases between. CDR3 length: 14 residues. The CDR3 loop is CASSLGLSNQPQHF. CDR3 DNA sequence: TGCGCCAGCAGCCTGGGCCTTAGCAATCAGCCCCAGCATTTT.

V and J are TRBV7-9 and TRBJ2-1, with 11 bases fitting TRBD1. V lost 6 bases, J lost 4 bases, and 5 bases stayed unmatched. The germline CDR1 and CDR2 sequences are SEHNR and FQNEAQ (reference sequence). This CDR3 region has 15 residues. Here the CDR3 DNA reads TGTGCCAGCAGATCCGGGACAGGGGGATACAATGAGCAGTTCTTC. This gives the protein CASRSGTGGYNEQFF.

This chain uses TRBV13 with TRBJ2-1; perhaps TRBD1 as D (5 bases). The CDR3 runs to 13 residues. The germline CDR1 and CDR2 sequences are PRHDT and FYEKMQ (reference sequence). The V and J ends lost 2 bases and 8 bases respectively, with 10 bases between them. The CDR3: CASSLKGFDEQFF. The DNA for the CDR3 is TGTGCCAGCAGCTTAAAGGGGTTCGATGAGCAGTTCTTC.

This chain links TRBV2 with TRBJ2-3; TRBD2 aligns across 14 bases. Trimming took 7 bases from V and 4 from J; bases not matched to a gene: 4. The CDR3 extends over 15 amino acids. Germline CDR1 and CDR2: SNHLY and FYNNEI. The CDR3 spells CASTRLAGGPDTQYF. The CDR3, as DNA: TGTGCCAGCACCCGACTAGCGGGGGGGCCAGATACGCAGTATTTT.

The CDR3: CASARQGAETQYF. For the CDR3, the DNA is TGCGCCAGCGCTAGACAGGGCGCGGAGACCCAGTACTTC. V is TRBV5-1 and J is TRBJ2-5; 7 positions match TRBD1. Losses at the gene ends were 7 bases for V and 5 bases for J; bases not matched to a gene: 8. The length of the CDR3 is 13 residues. CDR1 is SGHRS, CDR2 YFSETQ, per germline.

V is TRBV12-5 and J is TRBJ1-4; maybe TRBD1 (6 bases). The CDR3 spans 16 residues. Germline loops: CDR1 LGHNT, CDR2 FRNRAP. V was trimmed by 3 bases and J by 6 bases, leaving 17 bases between them. CDR3 amino acids: CASGFLQGGSDEKLFF. As DNA, the CDR3 is TGTGCTAGTGGTTTCCTACAAGGGGGATCCGATGAAAAACTGTTTTTT.

The J gene is TRBJ2-2, the V gene TRBV18; 10 positions agree with TRBD2. The junction had 4 bases not matched to a gene; V was cut back by 2 bases and J by 4 bases. The CDR3 loop spans 16 amino acids. The germline gives CDR1 KGHSH, CDR2 LQKENI. Here the CDR3 reads CASSPSSGGATGELFF. The CDR3 DNA reads as TGTGCCAGCTCACCAAGCAGCGGGGGGGCCACCGGGGAGCTGTTTTTT.

This clone was seen a single time. V usage is TRBV18 and J usage is TRBJ1-1; D is ambiguous. Trimming left V 6 bases short and J 6 bases short, with 11 bases between. Looked up from germline, CDR1 is KGHSH and CDR2 is LQKENI. This CDR3 comprises 12 residues. The CDR3 here is CASSEGIAEAFF. The DNA for the CDR3 is TGTGCCAGCTCCGAAGGAATCGCTGAAGCTTTCTTT.

This chain uses TRBV28 with TRBJ1-5; 12 positions agree with TRBD1. Unmatched junction bases numbered 3, after V lost 3 bases and J lost 6 bases. The germline V gene has CDR1 MDHEN and CDR2 SYDVKM. CDR3 length: 15 amino acids. The CDR3 region is CASSLGTGGGQPQHF. The CDR3 DNA sequence: TGTGCCAGCAGTTTGGGGACAGGGGGCGGTCAGCCCCAGCATTTT.

The J gene is TRBJ1-2, the V gene TRBV5-6, with 9 bases that match TRBD1. CDR1 and CDR2 (germline): SGHDT, YYEEEE. The CDR3 is made up of 13 amino acids. The junction had 5 bases not matched to a gene; V was cut back by 4 bases and J by 7 bases. CDR3 DNA: TGTGCCAGCAGCCCCGGACAGGGGAGTGGCTACACCTTC. This encodes CASSPGQGSGYTF.